These 10 T cell receptor beta chains were all obtained from the same sample, sequenced in a study of Ad26.COV2.S vaccination and SARS-CoV-2 variants. Produced via immunoSEQ multiplex PCR; TCRdb's table is partial and in-frame only. The table lists around 450,000 clones, 85% to 90% of them singletons. Treatment indicated: 15 to 20 received Ad26.COV2.S at low or high dose, single or two shots; 5 received placebo; per-sample allocation not given. Samples were taken on day 63 after the first vaccine or placebo injection. This specimen consisted of peripheral blood, obtained in a trial of Ad26.COV2.S vaccine versus placebo. The origin of the receptors is a person between 18 and 60 years old who received the Ad26.COV2.S COVID-19 vaccine or a placebo.

J is TRBJ2-1 and V is TRBV7-9, with 14 bases fitting TRBD2. The CDR3 consists of 17 residues. Germline loops: CDR1 SEHNR, CDR2 FQNEAQ (reference sequence). The trim removed 3 bases at V and 0 bases at J, leaving 1 base unmatched. The CDR3 DNA reads as TGTGCCAGCAGCTTCGGGACTAGCGGGAGCTCCTACAATGAGCAGTTCTTC. Its protein product is CASSFGTSGSSYNEQFF. The full variable domain, completed using reference TRBV7-9 and TRBJ2-1, is DTGVSQNPRHKITKRGQNVTFRCDPISEHNRLYWYRQTLGQGPEFLTYFQNEAQLEKSRLLSDRFSAERPKGSFSTLEIQRTEQGDSAMYLCASSFGTSGSSYNEQFFGPGTRLTVL.

J is TRBJ1-2 and V is TRBV4-1, with TRBD1 identical over 10 bases. Losses at the gene ends were 2 bases for V and 8 bases for J; bases not matched to a gene: 8. CDR1 and CDR2 from the germline V gene are MGHRA and YSYEKL. The CDR3 is made up of 15 amino acids. CDR3 protein: CASSQPTGGSLGYTF. The CDR3 nucleotides are TGCGCCAGCAGCCAACCGACAGGGGGCTCGTTGGGCTACACCTTC.

The chain has TRBV5-4 and TRBJ1-2; D gene uncertain. V was clipped by 3 bases and J by 4 bases, with 16 bases between them. The CDR3 contains 15 residues. Germline CDR1 reads SGHNT; CDR2 reads YYREEE (reference sequence). The CDR3 coding sequence is TGTGCCAGCAGCTCTCCCCTTATCTACAGCTATGGCTACACCTTC. This translates into CASSSPLIYSYGYTF.

The chain is built from TRBV25-1 and TRBJ2-2; TRBD1 aligns across 7 bases. The CDR3 is 14 amino acids. V trimming: 9 bases; J trimming: 6 bases; junction bases outside the gene matches: 10. The germline V gene encodes CDR1 MGHDK and CDR2 SYGVNS. The CDR3 region has the DNA TGTGCCAGTAGTACCTTTGACAGGGCCGGGGAGCTGTTTTTT. This sequence encodes CASSTFDRAGELFF.

This clone showed up just a few times. V and J are TRBV7-9 and TRBJ1-6; D unresolved. This CDR3 is 13 amino acids long. V dropped 5 bases and J dropped 5 bases, with 7 bases sitting between them. Germline V gene sequence: CDR1 SEHNR, CDR2 FQNEAQ (reference sequence). CDR3 protein: CASSLLDNSPLHF. The CDR3 DNA sequence: TGTGCCAGCAGCCTCTTAGATAATTCACCCCTCCACTTT.

The chain has TRBV18 and TRBJ2-1; TRBD2 aligns across 12 bases. Germline-derived CDR1 and CDR2 are KGHSH and LQKENI. V dropped 3 bases and J dropped 6; count of bases not matched to a gene: 6. The CDR3 consists of 16 residues. CDR3 in DNA: TGTGCCAGCTCACCCCTGACTAGCGGGAGTCTCAATGAGCAGTTCTTC. Protein: CASSPLTSGSLNEQFF.

The gene calls are TRBV3-1 (or the pseudogene TRBV3-2) and TRBJ2-7, with TRBD2 identical over 9 bases. Looked up from germline, CDR1 is LGHDT and CDR2 is YNNKEL (reference sequence). The junction had 19 bases not matched to a gene; V was cut back by 4 bases and J by 6 bases. CDR3 size: 18 residues. Here the CDR3 DNA reads TGTGCCAGCAGCCGCAGACTGGAGCGGGAGGCCCACAGGGGCGAGCAGTACGTC. The encoded protein is CASSRRLEREAHRGEQYV.

The chain is built from TRBV10-3 and TRBJ2-5; 9 positions match TRBD2. CDR3 length: 13 amino acids. V trimming: 5 bases; J trimming: 5 bases; junction bases outside the gene matches: 3. CDR1 and CDR2 from the germline V gene are ENHRY and SYGVKD. DNA for the CDR3: TGTGCCATCAGTCGGACTAGCGAGGAGACCCAGTACTTC. Amino acids: CAISRTSEETQYF.

This clone was observed a single time. In the same sample, other DNA sequences code for this CDR3. V and J are TRBV20-1 and TRBJ2-3; 12 positions agree with TRBD2. The CDR3 is made up of 15 amino acids. In germline, CDR1 is DFQATT, CDR2 SNEGSKA (reference sequence). With 3 bases clipped from V and 0 bases from J, the junction kept 1 base outside the gene matches. CDR3 nucleotides: TGCAGTGCTAGTGGGACTAGCGGGAGCACAGATACGCAGTATTTT. Encoded protein: CSASGTSGSTDTQYF.

This chain links TRBV5-1 with TRBJ1-4; no clear D gene. CDR3 length: 15 amino acids. Germline V gene sequence: CDR1 SGHRS, CDR2 YFSETQ. With 2 bases removed from V and 7 bases from J, the gap between germline ends came to 15 bases. The CDR3 loop is CASSFRTDFSEKLFF. The CDR3 DNA is TGCGCCAGCAGCTTCCGGACGGATTTCTCTGAAAAACTGTTTTTT.